This T cell receptor (beta chain) was identified during a study of identical twins. Study-wide results and caveats: Invariant MAIT and iNKT cells may have partly biased zero-insertion analyses. Shared out-of-frame alpha sequences (those common to twins) showed excess low generation probability. Out-of-frame TCR alpha sharing observed in monozygotic twins exceeded model estimates.

Germline values: CDR1 MNHEY, CDR2 SMNVEV (reference sequence). The CDR3 runs to 13 residues. V lost 8 bases, J lost 7 bases, and 15 bases lay in between. With no exceptions, donors were healthy Caucasians. TCRdb re-derived calls from the 5' RACE reads in MiXCR, one entry per CDR3 protein. The data hold about 1.7 million distinct CDR3 sequences, with around 33% observed a single time. As for this clonotype: Antigen unknown.

Sequencing was performed on cord blood. The chain couples TRBV27 to TRBJ2-1; D possibly matches TRBD1 or TRBD2 (5 bases each). The TCR originated in a newborn girl in good health. CDR3 bases: TGTGCCAGCGGACTGACAGTCAAGAATGAGCAGTTCTTC. This codes for CASGLTVKNEQFF.